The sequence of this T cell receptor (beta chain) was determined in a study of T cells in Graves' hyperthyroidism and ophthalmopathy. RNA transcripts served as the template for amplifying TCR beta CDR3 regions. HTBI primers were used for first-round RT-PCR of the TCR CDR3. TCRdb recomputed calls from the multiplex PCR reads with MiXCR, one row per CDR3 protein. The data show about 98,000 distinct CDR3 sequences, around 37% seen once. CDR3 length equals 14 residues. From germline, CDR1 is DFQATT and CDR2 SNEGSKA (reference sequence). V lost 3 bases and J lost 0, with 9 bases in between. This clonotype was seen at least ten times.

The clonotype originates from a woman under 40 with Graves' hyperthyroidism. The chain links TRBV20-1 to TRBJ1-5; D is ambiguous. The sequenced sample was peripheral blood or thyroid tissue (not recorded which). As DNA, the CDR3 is TGCAGTGCTAGGCGGGGTAGTAGCAATCAGCCCCAGCATTTT. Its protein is CSARRGSSNQPQHF.